The clone carrying this T cell receptor beta chain was found a few times. The sample comes from a study of identical twins. In TCRdb, the 5' RACE reads were re-called with MiXCR into one record per CDR3 protein. The repertoire holds some 560,000 distinct CDR3 sequences, with approximately 10% as singletons. Germline V CDR1 and CDR2: KGHSH, LQKENI. This CDR3 has 17 amino acids. The V segment lost 6 bases and the J segment 3 bases; nucleotides outside the gene matches: 14. The same data also went into a second study, on yellow fever vaccine responses in identical twins.

Sequenced input: PBMCs. The source of this sequence is a woman younger than 30 in good health. The J gene is TRBJ1-1, the V gene TRBV18; TRBD1 matches at 9 bases. In DNA, the CDR3 is TGTGCCAGCTCCCCCGTTGTACAGGGGGCGGGGGACACTGAAGCTTTCTTT. Amino acids: CASSPVVQGAGDTEAFF.